Here is one TCR beta chain with its context. The antigen is not known. This entry comes from a study of post-analysis software for immune sequencing data. Regarding the study as a whole: TRBV segments more frequent in patients than in controls numbered several and included TRBV5-6, TRBV5-1 and TRBV20-1.

CDR1 SGHDN and CDR2 FVKESK come from the germline V gene. Trimming left V 1 base short and J 4 bases short, with 10 bases between. The CDR3 length is 14 residues. Unique molecular identifiers tagged the TCR beta cDNA libraries. Out of roughly 0.85 to 11 million T cells, about 500,000 cDNA molecules were generated. Using its own MiXCR run on the PCR reads, TCRdb lists one record per CDR3 protein. In the table there are over 700,000 distinct CDR3 sequences, less than 35% of which are singletons. This sequence originates from a girl aged 5-17 years with multiple sclerosis. The genes are TRBV14 and TRBJ1-1; tentative D call: TRBD1 (5 bases). Sample: blood. The CDR3, as DNA: TGTGCCAGCAGCCAAGTTACCGGGGGCACTGAAGCTTTCTTT. Amino acid sequence: CASSQVTGGTEAFF.